This T cell receptor (beta chain) was profiled in a study of cytomegalovirus exposure and HLA in healthy donors. Points from the study as a whole: Across donors, most TCRs were seen rarely, yet some public ones were widespread. Other equally common chains were less clonally expanded than HLA-associated TCR beta chains, a later analysis showed.

In the PCR, 60 Vbeta and 13 Jbeta primers were used. Measured with immunoSEQ multiplex PCR; TCRdb has only the in-frame clones, and not every one. There are around 150,000 clones in the sample; about 80% occur only once, and approximately 1.5% lies in the top ten. Points on this clone: Its antigen remains unidentified.

V lost 4 bases and J lost 6; bases outside the gene matches: 6. The germline gives CDR1 MNHEY, CDR2 SVGAGI. The CDR3 loop spans 14 amino acids. This receptor was obtained from a man aged 25-45 years in good health and CMV-seropositive. Sequenced material: PBMCs. This chain uses TRBV6-5 with TRBJ1-2; 9 bases fit TRBD1. In nucleotides, the CDR3 is TGTGCCAGCAGTTTGCAACAGGGGGCAGATGGCTACACCTTC. Its translation is CASSLQQGADGYTF.